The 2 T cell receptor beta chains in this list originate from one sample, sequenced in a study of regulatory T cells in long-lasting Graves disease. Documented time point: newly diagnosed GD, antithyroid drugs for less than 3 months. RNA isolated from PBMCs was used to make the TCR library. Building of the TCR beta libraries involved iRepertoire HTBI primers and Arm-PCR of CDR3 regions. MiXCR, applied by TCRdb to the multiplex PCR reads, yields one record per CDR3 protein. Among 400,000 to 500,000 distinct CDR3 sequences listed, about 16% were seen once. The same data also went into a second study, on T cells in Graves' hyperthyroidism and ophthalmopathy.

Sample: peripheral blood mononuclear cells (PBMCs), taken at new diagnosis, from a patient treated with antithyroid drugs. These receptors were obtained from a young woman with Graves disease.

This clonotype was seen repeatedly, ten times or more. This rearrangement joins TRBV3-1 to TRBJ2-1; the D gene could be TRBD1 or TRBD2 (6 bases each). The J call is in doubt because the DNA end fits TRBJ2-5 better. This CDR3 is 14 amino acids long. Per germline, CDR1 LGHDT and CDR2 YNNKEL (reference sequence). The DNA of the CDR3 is TGTGCCAGCAGCCAAGATAGGAGGGGGGAGACCCAGTACTTC. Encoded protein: CASSQDRRGETQYF.

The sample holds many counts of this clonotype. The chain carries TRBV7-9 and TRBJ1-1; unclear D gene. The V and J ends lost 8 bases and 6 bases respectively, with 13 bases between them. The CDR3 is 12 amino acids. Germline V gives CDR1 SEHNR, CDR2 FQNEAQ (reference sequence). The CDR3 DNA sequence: TGTGCCAGCGGTCGTCCCGGGGCTGAAGCTTTCTTT. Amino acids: CASGRPGAEAFF.